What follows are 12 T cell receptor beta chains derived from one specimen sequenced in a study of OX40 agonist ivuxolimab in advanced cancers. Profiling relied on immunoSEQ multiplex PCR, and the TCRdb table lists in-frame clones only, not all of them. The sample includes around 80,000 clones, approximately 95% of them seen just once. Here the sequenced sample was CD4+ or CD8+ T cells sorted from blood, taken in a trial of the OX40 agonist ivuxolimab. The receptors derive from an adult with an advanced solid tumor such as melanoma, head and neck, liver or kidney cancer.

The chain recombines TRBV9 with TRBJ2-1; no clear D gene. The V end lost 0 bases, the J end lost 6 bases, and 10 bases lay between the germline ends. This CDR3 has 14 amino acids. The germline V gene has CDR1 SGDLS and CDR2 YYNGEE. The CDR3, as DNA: TGTGCCAGCAGCGTAGGAGGCTATGTCAATGAGCAGTTCTTC. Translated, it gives CASSVGGYVNEQFF.

The CDR3 reads CASSSANYLTYQPQHF. DNA for the CDR3: TGTGCCAGTAGTAGCGCCAACTACCTGACGTATCAGCCCCAGCATTTT. The rearrangement uses TRBV19 and TRBJ1-5; D not certain. This CDR3 has 16 amino acids. V lost 4 bases and J lost 5, with 18 bases in between. CDR1 is LNHDA and CDR2 is SQIVND in the germline V gene (reference sequence). Combining the CDR3 with reference TRBV19 and TRBJ1-5 gives the whole variable domain DGGITQSPKYLFRKEGQNVTLSCEQNLNHDAMYWYRQDPGQGLRLIYYSQIVNDFQKGDIAEGYSVSREKKESFPLTVTSAQKNPTAFYLCASSSANYLTYQPQHFGDGTRLSIL.

CDR3 region: CASSAGTGGNEKLFF. The DNA of the CDR3 is TGTGCCAGCAGCGCGGGGACAGGGGGGAATGAAAAACTGTTTTTT. This chain joins TRBV9 and TRBJ1-4; 11 nucleotides align to TRBD1. The V and J ends lost 3 bases and 5 bases, in that order; junction bases with no gene match: 3. This CDR3 has 15 amino acids. Germline CDR1 and CDR2: SGDLS and YYNGEE.

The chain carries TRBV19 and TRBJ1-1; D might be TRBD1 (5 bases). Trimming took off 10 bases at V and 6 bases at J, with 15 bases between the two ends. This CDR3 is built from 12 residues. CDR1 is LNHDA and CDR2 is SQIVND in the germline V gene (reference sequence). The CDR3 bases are TGTGCCACCGGGACGGGGACGGCTGAAGCTTTCTTT. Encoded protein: CATGTGTAEAFF.

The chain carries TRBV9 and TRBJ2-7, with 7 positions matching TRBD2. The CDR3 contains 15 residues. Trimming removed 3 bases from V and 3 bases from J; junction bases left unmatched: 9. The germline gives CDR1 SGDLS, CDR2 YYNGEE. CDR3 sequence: CASSGSSGANYEQYF. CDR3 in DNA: TGTGCCAGCAGCGGTTCTAGCGGAGCCAACTACGAGCAGTACTTC.

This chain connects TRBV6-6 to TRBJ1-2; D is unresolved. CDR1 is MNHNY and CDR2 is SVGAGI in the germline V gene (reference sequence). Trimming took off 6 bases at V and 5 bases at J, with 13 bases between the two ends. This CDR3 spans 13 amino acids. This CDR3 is CASRRPSGYGYTF. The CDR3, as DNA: TGTGCCAGCAGACGACCGTCGGGTTATGGCTACACCTTC.

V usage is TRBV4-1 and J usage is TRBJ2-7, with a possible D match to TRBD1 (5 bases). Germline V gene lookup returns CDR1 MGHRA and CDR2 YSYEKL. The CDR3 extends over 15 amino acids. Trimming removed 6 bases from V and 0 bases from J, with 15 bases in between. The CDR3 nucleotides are TGCGCCAGCAGATGGGGCCTTAGCAGCTCCTACGAGCAGTACTTC. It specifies CASRWGLSSSYEQYF.

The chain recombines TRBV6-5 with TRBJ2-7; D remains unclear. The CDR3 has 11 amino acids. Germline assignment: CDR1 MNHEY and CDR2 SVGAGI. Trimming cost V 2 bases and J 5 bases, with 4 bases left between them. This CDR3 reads CASSYPNEQYF. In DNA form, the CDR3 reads TGTGCCAGCAGTTACCCCAACGAGCAGTACTTC.

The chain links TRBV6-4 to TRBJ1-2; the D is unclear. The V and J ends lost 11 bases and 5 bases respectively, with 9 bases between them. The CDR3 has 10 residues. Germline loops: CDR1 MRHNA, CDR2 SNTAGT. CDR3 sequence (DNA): TGTGCCTTCTCCCCTTATGGCTACACCTTC. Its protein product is CAFSPYGYTF.

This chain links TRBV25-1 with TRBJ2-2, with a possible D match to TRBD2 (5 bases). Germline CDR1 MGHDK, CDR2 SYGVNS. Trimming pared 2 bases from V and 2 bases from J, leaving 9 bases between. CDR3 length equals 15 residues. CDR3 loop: CASSELALNTGELFF. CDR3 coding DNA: TGTGCCAGCAGTGAACTAGCCCTAAACACCGGGGAGCTGTTTTTT. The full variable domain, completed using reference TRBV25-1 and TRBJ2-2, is EADIYQTPRYLVIGTGKKITLECSQTMGHDKMYWYQQDPGMELHLIHYSYGVNSTEKGDLSSESTVSRIRTEHFPLTLESARPSHTSQYLCASSELALNTGELFFGEGSRLTVL.

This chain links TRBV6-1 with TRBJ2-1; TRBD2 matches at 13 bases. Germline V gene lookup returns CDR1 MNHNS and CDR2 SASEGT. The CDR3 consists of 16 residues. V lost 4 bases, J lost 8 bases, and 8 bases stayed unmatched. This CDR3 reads CASSATGTSGIYEQFF. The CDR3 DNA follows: TGTGCCAGCAGTGCGACCGGGACTAGCGGGATCTATGAGCAGTTCTTC.

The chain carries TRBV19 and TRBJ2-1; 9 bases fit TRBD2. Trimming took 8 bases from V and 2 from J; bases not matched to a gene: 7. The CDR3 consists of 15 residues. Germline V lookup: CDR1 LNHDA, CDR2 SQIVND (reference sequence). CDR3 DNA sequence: TGTGCCAGTGGGGCAGCTAGCGGGGCCTACAATGAGCAGTTCTTC. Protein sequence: CASGAASGAYNEQFF.